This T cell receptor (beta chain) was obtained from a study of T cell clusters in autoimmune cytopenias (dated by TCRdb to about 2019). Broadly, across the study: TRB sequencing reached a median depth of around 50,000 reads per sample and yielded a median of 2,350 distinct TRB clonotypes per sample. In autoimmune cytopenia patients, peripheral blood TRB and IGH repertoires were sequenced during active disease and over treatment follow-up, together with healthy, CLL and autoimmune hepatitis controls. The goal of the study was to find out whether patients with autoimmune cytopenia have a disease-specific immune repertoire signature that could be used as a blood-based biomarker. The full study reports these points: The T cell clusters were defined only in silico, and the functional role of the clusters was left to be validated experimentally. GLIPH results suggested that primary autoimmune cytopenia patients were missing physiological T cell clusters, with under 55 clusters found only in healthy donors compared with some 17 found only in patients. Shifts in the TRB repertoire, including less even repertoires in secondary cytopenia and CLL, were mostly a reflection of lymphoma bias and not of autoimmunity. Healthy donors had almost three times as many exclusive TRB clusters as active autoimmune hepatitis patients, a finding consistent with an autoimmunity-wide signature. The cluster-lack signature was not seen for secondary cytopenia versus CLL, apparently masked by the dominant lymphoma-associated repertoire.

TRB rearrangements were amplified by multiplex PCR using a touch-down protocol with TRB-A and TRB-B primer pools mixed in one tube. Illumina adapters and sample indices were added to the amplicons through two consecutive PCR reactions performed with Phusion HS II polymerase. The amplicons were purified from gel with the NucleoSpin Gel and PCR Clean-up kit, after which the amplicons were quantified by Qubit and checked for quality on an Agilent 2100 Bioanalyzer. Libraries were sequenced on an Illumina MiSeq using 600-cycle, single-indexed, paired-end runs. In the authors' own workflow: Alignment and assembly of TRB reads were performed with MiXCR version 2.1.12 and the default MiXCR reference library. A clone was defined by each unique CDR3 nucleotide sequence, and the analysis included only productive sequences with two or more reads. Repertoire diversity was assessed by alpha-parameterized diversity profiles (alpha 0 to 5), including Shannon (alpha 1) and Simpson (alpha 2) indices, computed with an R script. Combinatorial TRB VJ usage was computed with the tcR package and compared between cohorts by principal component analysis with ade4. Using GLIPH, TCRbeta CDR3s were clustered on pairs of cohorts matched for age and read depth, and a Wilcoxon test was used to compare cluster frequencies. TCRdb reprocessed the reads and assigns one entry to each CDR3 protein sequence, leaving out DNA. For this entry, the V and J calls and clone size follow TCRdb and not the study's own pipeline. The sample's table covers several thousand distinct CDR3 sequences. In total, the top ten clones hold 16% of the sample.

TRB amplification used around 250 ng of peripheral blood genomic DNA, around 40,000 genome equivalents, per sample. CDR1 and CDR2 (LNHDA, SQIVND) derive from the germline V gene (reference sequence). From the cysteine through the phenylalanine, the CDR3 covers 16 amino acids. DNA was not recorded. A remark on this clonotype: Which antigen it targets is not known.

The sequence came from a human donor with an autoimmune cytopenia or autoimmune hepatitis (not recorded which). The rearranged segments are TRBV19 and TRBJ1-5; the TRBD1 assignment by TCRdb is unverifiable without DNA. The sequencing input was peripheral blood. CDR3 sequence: CASSIALQGGNQPQHF.